The 18 T cell receptor beta chains listed next were all sequenced from one sample in a study of cytomegalovirus exposure and HLA in healthy donors. The assay was immunoSEQ multiplex PCR, and TCRdb's table has in-frame clones only and misses some. The data contain some 150,000 clones, 87% of them seen just once; the ten biggest clones take up under 5%. The specimen was PBMCs. These receptors came from a man between 18 and 35 years old in good health and CMV-seropositive.

A single count supports this clone. The chain recombines TRBV5-1 with TRBJ2-3, with 7 bases lining up with TRBD1. Germline V gene data show CDR1 as SGHRS and CDR2 as YFSETQ. The J segment lost 4 bases and the V segment lost 1 base, leaving 6 bases of the junction unmatched. This CDR3 is built from 15 residues. In DNA, the CDR3 is TGCGCCAGCAGCTTGAGCAAGGGGGCCGCAGATACGCAGTATTTT. This encodes CASSLSKGAADTQYF.

The genes are TRBV7-3 and TRBJ2-5; 8 nucleotides match TRBD2. CDR3 size: 16 residues. J lost 5 bases, V lost 5 bases, and 13 bases had no gene match. Germline V CDR1 and CDR2: SGHTA, FQGTGA. The DNA of the CDR3 is TGTGCCAGCAGCCCTACGGCGGGGGGCAACGTGGAGACCCAGTACTTC. This gives the protein CASSPTAGGNVETQYF.

V is TRBV30 and J is TRBJ2-5; 7 positions match TRBD2. J was trimmed by 2 bases and V by 2 bases; bases with no gene match: 11. The CDR3 consists of 16 residues. In germline, CDR1 is GTSNPN, CDR2 SVGIG (reference sequence). CDR3 sequence: CAWSPGGLILQETQYF. The DNA of the CDR3 is TGTGCCTGGAGTCCCGGGGGGTTAATCTTACAAGAGACCCAGTACTTC.

A remark on this clone: Different DNA sequences within this sample yield the same CDR3. The V gene is TRBV4-1, the J gene TRBJ2-5, with D possibly matching TRBD1 (5 bases). The V end was cut by 4 bases, the J end by 5 bases, with 8 bases between. Germline CDR1 MGHRA, CDR2 YSYEKL. CDR3 size: 12 residues. The CDR3 DNA sequence: TGCGCCAGCAGCCCTAACAGGGAGACCCAGTACTTC. Translation: CASSPNRETQYF.

This rearrangement joins TRBV30 to TRBJ2-1; 9 bases are a match to TRBD1. The V gene's germline CDR1 is GTSNPN and CDR2 SVGIG (reference sequence). This CDR3 has 15 amino acids. V gave up 3 bases and J gave up 6 bases; unmatched junction bases: 9. CDR3 nucleotides: TGTGCCTGGAGAACTGTGGGACAGGGAACCAATGAGCAGTTCTTC. Translating gives CAWRTVGQGTNEQFF. Full variable domain (outside the CDR3, taken from reference TRBV30 and TRBJ2-1): SQTIHQWPATLVQPVGSPLSLECTVEGTSNPNLYWYRQAAGRGLQLLFYSVGIGQISSEVPQNLSASRPQDRQFILSSKKLLLSDSGFYLCAWRTVGQGTNEQFFGPGTRLTVL.

V usage is TRBV6-1 and J usage is TRBJ2-2; perhaps TRBD2 as D (6 bases). Germline V gives CDR1 MNHNS, CDR2 SASEGT. Between the trimmed V and J ends, which lost 2 bases and 2 bases, there was a span of 18 bases. This CDR3 contains 18 residues. CDR3 sequence: CASSEPRLGEVNTGELFF. The CDR3 DNA follows: TGTGCCAGCAGTGAACCCCGCCTCGGGGAGGTAAACACCGGGGAGCTGTTTTTT.

The chain has TRBV5-1 and TRBJ2-2; 12 nucleotides line up with TRBD2. The junction had 3 bases not matched to a gene; V was cut back by 5 bases and J by 4 bases. This CDR3 has 15 amino acids. In germline, CDR1 is SGHRS, CDR2 YFSETQ. The CDR3 sequence: CASRLLAGGTGELFF. DNA for the CDR3: TGCGCCAGCAGATTACTAGCGGGGGGCACCGGGGAGCTGTTTTTT. Together with reference TRBV5-1 and TRBJ2-2, the CDR3 gives the full variable domain: KAGVTQTPRYLIKTRGQQVTLSCSPISGHRSVSWYQQTPGQGLQFLFEYFSETQRNKGNFPGRFSGRQFSNSRSEMNVSTLELGDSALYLCASRLLAGGTGELFFGEGSRLTVL.

CDR3 sequence reads: CASSLGSGAREQFF. For the CDR3, the DNA is TGCGCCAGCAGCTTGGGGAGCGGGGCGCGTGAGCAGTTCTTC. The chain employs TRBV5-1 and TRBJ2-1, with 7 positions matching TRBD2. In germline, CDR1 is SGHRS, CDR2 YFSETQ. V shed 0 bases, J shed 9 bases, and the junction held 6 bases outside the gene matches. The CDR3 length is 14 residues. Variable domain in full (rest from reference TRBV5-1 and TRBJ2-1): KAGVTQTPRYLIKTRGQQVTLSCSPISGHRSVSWYQQTPGQGLQFLFEYFSETQRNKGNFPGRFSGRQFSNSRSEMNVSTLELGDSALYLCASSLGSGAREQFFGPGTRLTVL.

The V and J genes are TRBV11-2 and TRBJ2-4; 8 positions agree with TRBD1. This CDR3 has 15 residues. The trim removed 1 base at V and 8 bases at J, leaving 7 bases unmatched. Germline V CDR1 and CDR2: SGHAT, FQNNGV. CDR3 protein: CASSLVSGTGHIQYF. In nucleotides, the CDR3 is TGTGCCAGCAGCTTAGTTTCCGGGACAGGACACATTCAGTACTTC.

CDR3 DNA sequence: TGTGCCAGCAGCTTTGGACTAGCGGGAGGGCGGGGCAATGAGCAGTTCTTC. It encodes CASSFGLAGGRGNEQFF. This chain uses TRBV7-2 with TRBJ2-1; TRBD2 aligns across 15 bases. Germline V gives CDR1 SGHTA, CDR2 FQGNSA. This CDR3 is built from 17 residues. Trimming removed 3 bases from V and 6 bases from J; junction bases left unmatched: 6.

This chain connects TRBV5-8 to TRBJ2-7, with D maybe TRBD2 (5 bases). Germline CDR1 is SGHTS and CDR2 is YDEGEE. The CDR3 is 15 amino acids. Trimming removed 1 base at V and 7 bases at J, with 18 bases between. The chain's CDR3 is CASSLWVGLTGEQYF. CDR3 in DNA: TGTGCCAGCAGCTTGTGGGTAGGCCTAACGGGGGAGCAGTACTTC.

A single count supports this clone. The chain employs TRBV14 and TRBJ1-6, with D uncertain. CDR3 length equals 16 residues. The V gene's germline CDR1 is SGHDN and CDR2 FVKESK. Trimming shortened V by 4 bases and J by 3 bases, and 13 bases separated the two germline ends. The CDR3 loop reads CASSPRGAFYNSPLHF. In DNA, the CDR3 is TGTGCCAGCAGCCCCCGGGGAGCATTCTATAATTCACCCCTCCACTTT.

The chain couples TRBV7-8 to TRBJ1-5; D unclear. This CDR3 is built from 14 residues. Germline V lookup: CDR1 SGHVS, CDR2 FQNEAQ. V lost 5 bases, J lost 6 bases, and 14 bases lay in between. The chain's CDR3 is CASSGGSGVQPQHF. Here the CDR3 DNA reads TGTGCCAGCAGCGGAGGTTCCGGGGTTCAGCCCCAGCATTTT.

This clone was observed once. This chain connects TRBV6-5 to TRBJ2-7, with D unclear. The length of the CDR3 is 14 residues. CDR1 is MNHEY and CDR2 is SVGAGI in the germline V gene. Trimming pared 1 base from V and 0 bases from J, leaving 7 bases between. The DNA of the CDR3 is TGTGCCAGCAGTTACTTCCGGAGCTCCTACGAGCAGTACTTC. Translating it yields CASSYFRSSYEQYF.

The chain joins TRBV6-5 to TRBJ2-7, with D perhaps matching TRBD1 (5 bases). In germline, CDR1 is MNHEY, CDR2 SVGAGI. V dropped 1 base and J dropped 5 bases, with 9 bases sitting between them. This CDR3 comprises 13 residues. CDR3 amino acids: CASSYFGQHEQYF. The CDR3 DNA is TGTGCCAGCAGTTACTTCGGACAACACGAGCAGTACTTC.

This chain uses TRBV14 with TRBJ2-7; 8 nucleotides match TRBD2. V trimming: 1 base; J trimming: 3 bases; junction bases outside the gene matches: 11. Germline CDR1 SGHDN, CDR2 FVKESK. The CDR3 spans 17 residues. CDR3: CASSQVSGGTRIYEQYF. CDR3 DNA sequence: TGTGCCAGCAGCCAAGTTTCGGGGGGGACTAGAATCTACGAGCAGTACTTC.

This clone has only a few counts. The chain recombines TRBV19 with TRBJ1-5; 8 bases fit TRBD1. Germline V gene sequence: CDR1 LNHDA, CDR2 SQIVND (reference sequence). With V trimmed by 3 bases and J by 5 bases, 6 bases remained unmatched. This CDR3 has 15 residues. The CDR3 DNA follows: TGTGCCAGTAGTATTGGAGGACAGGGCTATCAGCCCCAGCATTTT. As protein: CASSIGGQGYQPQHF.

This chain connects TRBV4-1 to TRBJ2-5; 7 nucleotides match TRBD1. The CDR3 extends over 16 amino acids. Germline values: CDR1 MGHRA, CDR2 YSYEKL. V was pared by 5 bases and J by 2 bases, with 11 bases of the junction left unmatched. CDR3 DNA: TGCGCCAGCAGCGCCCCGGGACAGTTGAATCAAGAGACCCAGTACTTC. Encoded protein: CASSAPGQLNQETQYF.